The rows below give T cell receptor beta chains drawn from one sample of a study of monozygotic twins with inflammatory bowel disease. TCRdb re-called the 5' RACE reads and catalogs CDR3 proteins one per entry, DNA excluded. Across fewer than 200,000 distinct CDR3 sequences, the top ten clones capture roughly 2.4% of the sample. The sequencing sample was made of blood. These receptors all come from a human donor with ulcerative colitis or Crohn's disease, or a healthy co-twin of an affected twin (not recorded which). Both conserved end residues are part of each CDR3.

TRBJ1-1 | TRBV5-1 | CASSKEGQGPTEAFF
TRBJ2-1 | TRBV10-2 | CASSEDVAGANRDEQFF
TRBJ2-3 | TRBV5-5 | CASSLRGVGELDTQYF
TRBJ2-7 | TRBV29-1 | CSVEVSAVDEQYF
TRBJ1-4 | TRBV12-3/TRBV12-4 | CASSGDLELFF
TRBJ2-2 | TRBV7-9 | CASSPGVGSTGELFF
TRBJ2-3 | TRBV5-1 | CASSPDSSTDTQYF
TRBJ2-1 | TRBV20-1 | CSAKLEGTRGGGSYNEQFF
TRBJ2-2 | TRBV12-3/TRBV12-4 | CASSRSPPGELFF
TRBJ2-6 | TRBV20-1 | CSARPGTAGANVLTF
TRBJ2-3 | TRBV20-1 | CSVRELSTDTQYF
TRBJ2-1 | TRBV4-2 | CASSLLNNEQFF
TRBJ2-5 | TRBV28 | CASSLAGREETQYF
TRBJ1-6 | TRBV27 | CASSINQNSPLHF